This T cell receptor (beta chain) appears in the sequencing data of a study of blood T cell repertoires in COVID-19. Whole-study context: Collection of acute and convalescent COVID-19 samples took place in the United States, Italy and Spain.

Original methodology: By means of reference gene primer amplification, nucleated cell counts were estimated. Produced via immunoSEQ multiplex PCR; TCRdb's table is partial and in-frame only. V, J and clone size derive from that table, while D and trimming were established from the DNA sequence. In the table there are roughly 140,000 clones, 75% to 85% of which are singletons. The specimen sequenced was peripheral blood. The source of this sequence is a woman aged 45-65 years with acute or convalescent COVID-19.

The CDR3 DNA follows: TGTGCCAGCGAAGGGGACTTCCTAAATCAGCCCCAGCATTTT. Translating it yields CASEGDFLNQPQHF. V usage is TRBV19 and J usage is TRBJ1-5, with D maybe TRBD1 (5 bases). The CDR3 covers 14 residues. In germline, CDR1 is LNHDA, CDR2 SQIVND (reference sequence). Trimming cost V 9 bases and J 4 bases, with 16 bases left between them.